These 32 T cell receptor beta chains originate from one sample sequenced in a study of cytomegalovirus exposure and HLA in healthy donors. A multiplex PCR was run with 60 Vbeta primers and 13 Jbeta primers. Produced via immunoSEQ multiplex PCR; TCRdb's table is partial and in-frame only. The repertoire holds over 70,000 clones, with about 77% as singletons. The sequencing sample was made of PBMCs. The receptors here all came from a male donor in good health and CMV-seropositive.

With regard to this clone: An end of the junction differs from the germline gene, which may be a read error. The chain employs TRBV30 and TRBJ2-7; 9 nucleotides line up with TRBD1. Germline V gene data show CDR1 as GTSNPN and CDR2 as SVGIG (reference sequence). The CDR3 spans 10 residues. DNA for the CDR3: TGCCGGGACAGGGTACCCGAGCAGTACTTC. The encoded protein is CRDRVPEQYF.

V gene TRBV4-1 combines with J gene TRBJ2-7, with TRBD2 matching over 8 bases. Germline V gene data show CDR1 as MGHRA and CDR2 as YSYEKL. The J segment lost 1 base and the V segment lost 1 base, leaving 3 bases of the junction unmatched. The CDR3 contains 15 residues. The CDR3 DNA sequence: TGCGCCAGCAGCCAAGCCGGGACTAGTTCCTACGAGCAGTACTTC. Its protein product is CASSQAGTSSYEQYF.

J is TRBJ1-4 and V is TRBV2, with TRBD1 matching 7 bases. CDR1 SNHLY and CDR2 FYNNEI come from the germline V gene. The CDR3 is 14 amino acids. V was pared by 8 bases and J by 4 bases, with 7 bases of the junction left unmatched. The CDR3 is CASGTRDSNEKLFF. The CDR3 DNA follows: TGTGCCAGCGGAACGAGGGACAGTAATGAAAAACTGTTTTTT. Combining the CDR3 with reference TRBV2 and TRBJ1-4 gives the whole variable domain EPEVTQTPSHQVTQMGQEVILRCVPISNHLYFYWYRQILGQKVEFLVSFYNNEISEKSEIFDDQFSVERPDGSNFTLKIRSTKLEDSAMYFCASGTRDSNEKLFFGSGTQLSVL.

The J gene is TRBJ2-5, the V gene TRBV7-2; 11 nucleotides align to TRBD1. V was pared by 5 bases and J by 2 bases, with 13 bases of the junction left unmatched. The germline V gene encodes CDR1 SGHTA and CDR2 FQGNSA. The CDR3 consists of 18 residues. CDR3 in amino acids: CASSPRGAGTGGQETQYF. CDR3 in DNA: TGTGCCAGCAGCCCAAGGGGAGCAGGGACAGGGGGGCAAGAGACCCAGTACTTC. The full variable domain, its missing parts supplied by reference TRBV7-2 and TRBJ2-5, is GAGVSQSPSNKVTEKGKDVELRCDPISGHTALYWYRQSLGQGLEFLIYFQGNSAPDKSGLPSDRFSAERTGGSVSTLTIQRTQQEDSAVYLCASSPRGAGTGGQETQYFGPGTRLLVL.

The chain uses TRBV28 and TRBJ1-2; perhaps TRBD1 as D (6 bases). This CDR3 spans 14 amino acids. Germline-derived CDR1 and CDR2 are MDHEN and SYDVKM. V was cut by 4 bases and J by 2 bases, with 11 bases left in between. The CDR3 here is CASSSHDRNYGYTF. In nucleotides, the CDR3 is TGTGCCAGCAGTTCCCACGACAGGAACTATGGCTACACCTTC.

The V and J genes are TRBV14 and TRBJ2-1, with TRBD2 identical over 8 bases. With 4 bases clipped from V and 13 bases from J, the junction kept 12 bases outside the gene matches. Germline-derived CDR1 and CDR2 are SGHDN and FVKESK. This CDR3 is built from 14 residues. The CDR3 spells CASSLSQSGGTQFF. The CDR3 coding sequence is TGTGCCAGCAGCCTCAGCCAATCGGGAGGGACCCAGTTCTTC.

The gene calls are TRBV28 and TRBJ1-3, with 7 positions matching TRBD1. V dropped 7 bases and J dropped 2; count of bases not matched to a gene: 5. Germline V gene lookup returns CDR1 MDHEN and CDR2 SYDVKM. This CDR3 is 14 amino acids long. The CDR3 sequence is CASTITGAGNTIYF. The DNA for the CDR3 is TGTGCCAGCACGATAACAGGGGCTGGAAACACCATATATTTT.

The J gene is TRBJ1-2, the V gene TRBV10-3; tentatively, D is TRBD1 (5 bases). V dropped 2 bases and J dropped 6 bases, with 13 bases sitting between them. The CDR3 is made up of 14 amino acids. Germline-derived CDR1 and CDR2 are ENHRY and SYGVKD. The CDR3 DNA is TGTGCCATCAGTGAGAGCAGGGTGGGCAATGGCTACACCTTC. This gives the protein CAISESRVGNGYTF.

The table lists this clone with a count of one. This rearrangement joins TRBV20-1 to TRBJ2-3; D gene unclear. Looked up from germline, CDR1 is DFQATT and CDR2 is SNEGSKA (reference sequence). V was clipped by 2 bases and J by 3 bases, with 3 bases between them. The CDR3 has 11 amino acids. The CDR3 nucleotides read TGCAGTGCTAGACAAACAGATACGCAGTATTTT. Protein sequence: CSARQTDTQYF.

The chain employs TRBV18 and TRBJ1-1, with D possibly TRBD1 on 6 matching bases. V was clipped by 3 bases and J by 8 bases, with 7 bases between them. CDR1 and CDR2 from the germline V gene are KGHSH and LQKENI. This CDR3 is 11 amino acids long. CDR3 sequence: CASSPDSEAFF. In nucleotides, the CDR3 is TGTGCCAGCTCACCGGACAGCGAAGCTTTCTTT.

The chain joins TRBV4-1 to TRBJ2-4; 12 nucleotides line up with TRBD2. The junction had 8 bases not matched to a gene; V was cut back by 1 base and J by 1 base. CDR3 size: 19 residues. Germline assignment: CDR1 MGHRA and CDR2 YSYEKL. CDR3 in amino acids: CASSQGLAGALEAKNIQYF. The CDR3 DNA follows: TGCGCCAGCAGCCAAGGACTAGCGGGAGCCCTCGAGGCCAAAAACATTCAGTACTTC.

The J gene is TRBJ2-5, the V gene TRBV6-1; a possible D gene is TRBD2 (6 bases). The CDR3 is 14 amino acids. V dropped 8 bases and J dropped 2 bases, with 15 bases sitting between them. CDR1 and CDR2 from the germline V gene are MNHNS and SASEGT. As DNA, the CDR3 is TGTGCCAGCTCCCCCGGGGGACCTCAAGAGACCCAGTACTTC. Protein: CASSPGGPQETQYF.

This clone occurred once. CDR3 nucleotide sequence: TGTGCCATCAGTGAGGGGAGGGCAGAAGGCTCCTACGAGCAGTACTTC. Translating gives CAISEGRAEGSYEQYF. The chain uses TRBV10-3 and TRBJ2-7; 7 nucleotides agree with TRBD2. The trim removed 2 bases at V and 0 bases at J, leaving 7 bases unmatched. Germline CDR1 and CDR2: ENHRY and SYGVKD. This CDR3 has 16 amino acids.

The chain recombines TRBV2 with TRBJ2-1; 8 nucleotides align to TRBD2. J lost 4 bases, V lost 3 bases, and 5 bases had no gene match. The V gene's germline CDR1 is SNHLY and CDR2 FYNNEI. This CDR3 contains 15 residues. The CDR3 region is CASSDSGRGYNEQFF. CDR3 nucleotide sequence: TGTGCCAGCAGTGACAGCGGGAGAGGGTACAATGAGCAGTTCTTC.

The CDR3 reads CASRSLRGEQYF. As DNA, the CDR3 is TGTGCCAGCAGATCTCTCAGGGGCGAGCAGTACTTC. The chain joins TRBV28 to TRBJ2-7, with a possible D match to TRBD1 (6 bases). The CDR3 spans 12 residues. From germline, CDR1 is MDHEN and CDR2 SYDVKM. Deletions cut 6 bases from V and 6 bases from J, with 12 bases between.

The gene calls are TRBV10-3 and TRBJ1-5; 8 bases are shared with TRBD1. The CDR3 covers 14 residues. Germline V gene lookup returns CDR1 ENHRY and CDR2 SYGVKD. Unmatched junction bases numbered 5, after V lost 4 bases and J lost 6 bases. CDR3 amino acids: CAISAGQGFQPQHF. DNA of the CDR3: TGTGCCATCAGTGCCGGACAGGGATTTCAGCCCCAGCATTTT.

The chain employs TRBV5-4 and TRBJ2-7; the match to TRBD2 covers 7 bases. The CDR3 loop spans 14 amino acids. The trim removed 3 bases at V and 1 base at J, leaving 4 bases unmatched. Germline CDR1 is SGHNT and CDR2 is YYREEE (reference sequence). The CDR3 bases are TGTGCCAGCAGCTCCGAGGGAGGGTCCTACGAGCAGTACTTC. Protein sequence: CASSSEGGSYEQYF.

The rearrangement joins TRBV7-3 to TRBJ2-1; 10 bases map to TRBD2. The V gene end was trimmed by 1 base and the J gene end by 3 bases; junction bases not matched to a gene: 6. This CDR3 has 17 amino acids. Germline-derived CDR1 and CDR2 are SGHTA and FQGTGA. This CDR3 is CASSLIPGTSDYNEQFF. The CDR3 nucleotides read TGTGCCAGCAGCTTAATCCCCGGGACTAGCGACTACAATGAGCAGTTCTTC.

In this sample, this clone turned up once. The chain employs TRBV27 and TRBJ2-7; D gene uncertain. Germline CDR1 and CDR2: MNHEY and SMNVEV (reference sequence). Trimming removed 2 bases at V and 6 bases at J, with 11 bases between. The CDR3 is 13 residues long. The CDR3 is CASSLAWRREQYF. The CDR3 bases are TGTGCCAGCAGTTTAGCGTGGCGGCGCGAGCAGTACTTC.

The chain recombines TRBV4-1 with TRBJ2-3, with 7 bases fitting TRBD1. CDR1 and CDR2 (germline): MGHRA, YSYEKL. The CDR3 is made up of 16 amino acids. J lost 4 bases, V lost 2 bases, and 9 bases had no gene match. CDR3 coding DNA: TGCGCCAGCAGCCAATCACAGGGGTACAATTCAGATACGCAGTATTTT. It specifies CASSQSQGYNSDTQYF.

The rearrangement uses TRBV19 and TRBJ2-3, with 7 bases aligning to TRBD2. V dropped 3 bases and J dropped 0; count of bases not matched to a gene: 6. Looked up from germline, CDR1 is LNHDA and CDR2 is SQIVND (reference sequence). The CDR3 is 16 residues long. CDR3 DNA sequence: TGTGCCAGTAGTATTCCCCTAGCGGATAGCACAGATACGCAGTATTTT. The encoded protein is CASSIPLADSTDTQYF. The whole variable domain, filled in from reference TRBV19 and TRBJ2-3, reads DGGITQSPKYLFRKEGQNVTLSCEQNLNHDAMYWYRQDPGQGLRLIYYSQIVNDFQKGDIAEGYSVSREKKESFPLTVTSAQKNPTAFYLCASSIPLADSTDTQYFGPGTRLTVL.

This clone was counted a few times. This chain uses TRBV7-9 with TRBJ1-2, with no clear D. The V end lost 4 bases, the J end lost 3 bases, and 6 bases lay between the germline ends. The CDR3 sequence is 12 residues long. Germline V gene sequence: CDR1 SEHNR, CDR2 FQNEAQ (reference sequence). The CDR3 protein is CASSSTDYGYTF. CDR3 DNA sequence: TGTGCCAGCAGCTCCACGGACTATGGCTACACCTTC.

The chain uses TRBV6-6 and TRBJ2-5, with 8 bases identical to TRBD2. V lost 2 bases to trimming and J lost 3 bases; unmatched junction nucleotides: 8. Germline V CDR1 and CDR2: MNHNY, SVGAGI (reference sequence). The CDR3 extends over 16 amino acids. Written as DNA, the CDR3 is TGTGCCAGCAGTTACGGGTCGATAGCGGGAAAAGAGACCCAGTACTTC. Its translation is CASSYGSIAGKETQYF.

The chain couples TRBV14 to TRBJ1-2; tentatively, D is TRBD1 (5 bases). CDR1 SGHDN and CDR2 FVKESK come from the germline V gene. V lost 2 bases and J lost 5, with 6 bases in between. This CDR3 contains 12 residues. The CDR3 coding sequence is TGTGCCAGCAGCCAAAGGACATATGGCTACACCTTC. Translated: CASSQRTYGYTF.

V usage is TRBV28 and J usage is TRBJ1-2, with a possible D match to TRBD1 (5 bases). This CDR3 is 14 amino acids long. Trimming shortened V by 7 bases and J by 8 bases, and 20 bases separated the two germline ends. CDR1 is MDHEN, CDR2 SYDVKM, per germline. In DNA, the CDR3 is TGTGCCAGCACCTCTGTTGGCAGGGTGGAAGGCTACACCTTC. Encoded protein: CASTSVGRVEGYTF.

This rearrangement joins TRBV10-3 to TRBJ2-7, with D unclear. The CDR3 consists of 17 residues. The V gene lost 0 bases and the J gene lost 0 bases, with 15 bases spanning the gap. Germline loops: CDR1 ENHRY, CDR2 SYGVKD. For the CDR3, the DNA is TGTGCCATCAGTGAGTCCGGCGCGAAAGCGAGCTCCTACGAGCAGTACTTC. This sequence encodes CAISESGAKASSYEQYF.

This chain uses TRBV18 with TRBJ2-7; 8 bases map to TRBD2. CDR1 and CDR2 from the germline V gene are KGHSH and LQKENI. CDR3 length: 17 residues. The trim removed 1 base at V and 0 bases at J, leaving 8 bases unmatched. The CDR3 DNA reads TGTGCCAGCTCACCACAGAGCGGCAGCGGGAGCTCCTACGAGCAGTACTTC. It encodes CASSPQSGSGSSYEQYF. The full variable domain, rest sourced from reference TRBV18 and TRBJ2-7, is NAGVMQNPRHLVRRRGQEARLRCSPMKGHSHVYWYRQLPEEGLKFMVYLQKENIIDESGMPKERFSAEFPKEGPSILRIQQVVRGDSAAYFCASSPQSGSGSSYEQYFGPGTRLTVT.

This clone was found once. V and J are TRBV9 and TRBJ1-2; 7 nucleotides match TRBD1. The CDR3 length is 15 residues. Looked up from germline, CDR1 is SGDLS and CDR2 is YYNGEE. V gave up 4 bases and J gave up 7 bases; unmatched junction bases: 13. The CDR3 spells CASSLRTGGIRGYTF. Written as DNA, the CDR3 is TGTGCCAGCAGCTTAAGGACAGGAGGGATTCGTGGCTACACCTTC.

V gene TRBV7-2 combines with J gene TRBJ1-2, with 12 bases aligning to TRBD1. The trim removed 6 bases at V and 6 bases at J, leaving 5 bases unmatched. The germline CDR1 and CDR2 sequences are SGHTA and FQGNSA. The CDR3 length is 14 residues. CDR3 in amino acids: CASRGQGAAHGYTF. The CDR3 DNA follows: TGTGCCAGCAGGGGACAGGGGGCGGCTCATGGCTACACCTTC.

The V call is TRBV9, the J call TRBJ2-1; the match to TRBD2 covers 11 bases. The germline gives CDR1 SGDLS, CDR2 YYNGEE. The junction had 6 bases not matched to a gene; V was cut back by 0 bases and J by 4 bases. This CDR3 has 17 amino acids. CDR3: CASSVDLAGGRYNEQFF. The DNA for the CDR3 is TGTGCCAGCAGCGTAGACCTAGCGGGAGGTCGGTACAATGAGCAGTTCTTC.

V and J are TRBV10-3 and TRBJ2-7; the D is unclear. Germline lookup yields CDR1 ENHRY and CDR2 SYGVKD. This CDR3 comprises 13 residues. The V end was cut by 1 base, the J end by 0 bases, with 4 bases between. CDR3 DNA sequence: TGTGCCATCAGTGAGTATAACTCCTACGAGCAGTACTTC. This sequence encodes CAISEYNSYEQYF.

This clone is termed medium-sized. The chain recombines TRBV6-4 with TRBJ2-3; 9 bases match TRBD2. Per germline, CDR1 MRHNA and CDR2 SNTAGT. V dropped 0 bases and J dropped 5; count of bases not matched to a gene: 0. The CDR3 loop spans 14 amino acids. The CDR3 coding sequence is TGTGCCAGCAGTGACTCTAGCGGGAGAGATACGCAGTATTTT. Protein product: CASSDSSGRDTQYF.